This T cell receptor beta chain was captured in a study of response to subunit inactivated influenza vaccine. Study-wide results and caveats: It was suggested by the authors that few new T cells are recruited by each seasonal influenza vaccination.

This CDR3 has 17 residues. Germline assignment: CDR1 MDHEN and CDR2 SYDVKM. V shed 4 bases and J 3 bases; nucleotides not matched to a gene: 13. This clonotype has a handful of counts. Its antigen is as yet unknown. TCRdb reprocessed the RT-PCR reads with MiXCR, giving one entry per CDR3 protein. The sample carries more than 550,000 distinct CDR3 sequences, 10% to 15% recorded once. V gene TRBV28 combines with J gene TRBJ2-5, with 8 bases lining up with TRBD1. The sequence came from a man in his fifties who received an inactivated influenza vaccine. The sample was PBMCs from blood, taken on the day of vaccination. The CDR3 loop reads CASSSFTPSDREETQYF. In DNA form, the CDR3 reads TGTGCCAGCAGTTCTTTTACCCCCTCGGACAGGGAAGAGACCCAGTACTTC.